The 8 T cell receptor beta chains reported below all come from one sample, sequenced in a study of T cell responses to AZD1222 COVID-19 vaccine. Profiled with immunoSEQ multiplex PCR; TCRdb holds only in-frame clones, not every one. The sample lists 150,000 to 200,000 clones; 80% to 95% were seen once. The sample in question was peripheral blood, obtained on day 0 of AZD1222 vaccination. Source of these receptors: an adult in good health.

A word on this clone: Within the sample, other DNA sequences also encode this same CDR3. The chain recombines TRBV4-1 with TRBJ1-1; D remains ambiguous. From germline, CDR1 is MGHRA and CDR2 YSYEKL. This CDR3 contains 14 residues. V lost 3 bases and J lost 1, with 9 bases in between. CDR3 amino acids: CASSHPGKNTEAFF. CDR3 sequence (DNA): TGCGCCAGCAGCCATCCCGGTAAGAACACTGAAGCTTTCTTT.

The V gene is TRBV9, the J gene TRBJ1-1; 8 bases are shared with TRBD1. V shed 3 bases, J shed 2 bases, and the junction held 3 bases outside the gene matches. CDR1 and CDR2 from the germline V gene are SGDLS and YYNGEE. The CDR3 length is 14 residues. The CDR3 DNA sequence: TGTGCCAGCAGCGCCACAGGGGGTAACACTGAAGCTTTCTTT. This gives the protein CASSATGGNTEAFF.

This rearrangement joins TRBV6-4 to TRBJ2-4; D is undetermined. The CDR3 is 15 residues long. Trimming took off 0 bases at V and 6 bases at J, with 12 bases between the two ends. Germline values: CDR1 MRHNA, CDR2 SNTAGT. The CDR3 is CASSDSYGKGNIQYF. The CDR3 DNA sequence: TGTGCCAGCAGTGACTCGTATGGAAAGGGAAACATTCAGTACTTC.

CDR3 coding DNA: TGTGCCGGCCAACAGCGGGGGTACAATGAGCAGTTCTTC. Amino acids: CAGQQRGYNEQFF. This chain links TRBV28 with TRBJ2-1; 8 positions agree with TRBD2. The CDR3 has 13 residues. Germline V gene lookup returns CDR1 MDHEN and CDR2 SYDVKM. V lost 11 bases and J lost 4; bases outside the gene matches: 7.

This chain joins TRBV5-4 and TRBJ2-7; the D call may be TRBD1 or TRBD2 (5 bases each). There are 9 residues in the CDR3. Germline CDR1 SGHNT, CDR2 YYREEE (reference sequence). The CDR3 here is CASSLGGTV. The CDR3 nucleotides are TGTGCCAGCAGCTTGGGGGGGACCGTC.

The V gene is TRBV9, the J gene TRBJ2-1; D not certain. This CDR3 has 14 residues. CDR1 SGDLS and CDR2 YYNGEE come from the germline V gene. V shed 4 bases and J shed 5 bases, with 13 bases lying between them. The CDR3 loop reads CASSFLGSHNEQFF. CDR3 coding DNA: TGTGCCAGCAGCTTTCTGGGTAGCCACAATGAGCAGTTCTTC.

V gene TRBV5-1 combines with J gene TRBJ2-1; D unresolved. The germline V and J ends were trimmed by 1 base and 0 bases, with 17 bases remaining between them. Germline CDR1 reads SGHRS; CDR2 reads YFSETQ. The CDR3 has 18 amino acids. The CDR3 loop reads CASSLISRASLSYNEQFF. The DNA of the CDR3 is TGCGCCAGCAGCTTGATCAGTAGAGCTTCCCTCTCCTACAATGAGCAGTTCTTC.

V and J are TRBV5-4 and TRBJ2-7; D call uncertain. Trimming stripped 4 bases from V and 6 bases from J, with 11 bases between. The CDR3 contains 12 residues. Germline V gene lookup returns CDR1 SGHNT and CDR2 YYREEE (reference sequence). Here the CDR3 reads CASSPDFGEQYV. The CDR3 coding sequence is TGTGCCAGCAGCCCCGACTTTGGCGAGCAGTACGTC.